The rows below give T cell receptor beta chains drawn from one sample of a study of T-cell reconstitution after alpha-beta-depleted transplantation in children. TCRdb re-called the PCR reads with MiXCR, one entry per CDR3 protein. The sample gives more than 550,000 distinct CDR3 sequences, roughly a tenth of which show up once; around 4% is in the top ten. The sample in question was PBMCs from the stem cell graft donor, obtained from the stem cell graft. These receptors originate from a human donor who donated a stem cell graft to a child with acute myeloid leukemia. Each CDR3 is given with its conserved first and last residue. A D gene is named only where the DNA matches it firmly. Rows may omit the clone size; those that give it use once, few, many or a size class.

size: NA; J: TRBJ1-5; V: TRBV28; D: NA; DNA: TGTGCCAGCAGGTCCGTTATCCAGCCCCAGCATTTT; CDR3: CASRSVIQPQHF
size: many; J: TRBJ2-2; V: TRBV5-1; D: NA; DNA: TGCGCCAGCAGCCCCGGCAGACTGAACACCGGGGAGCTGTTTTTT; CDR3: CASSPGRLNTGELFF
size: many; J: TRBJ2-3; V: TRBV5-1; D: TRBD2; DNA: TGCGCCAGCAGCTTGCCCCTCGAGCGGGAGTATGCAGATACGCAGTATTTT; CDR3: CASSLPLEREYADTQYF
size: NA; J: TRBJ2-2; V: TRBV6-2/TRBV6-3; D: TRBD2; DNA: TGTGCCAGCAGTTACTTAGCGGGAACGAACACCGGGGAGCTGTTTTTT; CDR3: CASSYLAGTNTGELFF
size: NA; J: TRBJ2-2; V: TRBV7-9; D: TRBD2; DNA: TGTGCCAGCAGCTTAATCTCCAGACTAGCGATGAACACCGGGGAGCTGTTTTTT; CDR3: CASSLISRLAMNTGELFF
size: NA; J: TRBJ2-1; V: TRBV7-6; D: TRBD1; DNA: TGTGCCAGCAGCCCGGACAGGGTCATCTACAATGAGCAGTTCTTC; CDR3: CASSPDRVIYNEQFF
size: few; J: TRBJ1-4; V: TRBV9; D: NA; DNA: TGTGCCAGCAGCGTAGGTCCCAGCACAACTAATGAAAAACTGTTTTTT; CDR3: CASSVGPSTTNEKLFF
size: few; J: TRBJ1-2; V: TRBV12-5; D: TRBD1; DNA: TGTGCTAGTGGTTTGGACGATCCCGGGACAGGGGGATACACCTTC; CDR3: CASGLDDPGTGGYTF
size: NA; J: TRBJ2-1; V: TRBV7-8; D: TRBD2; DNA: TGTGCCAGCATACCGTCTAGCGGTTACAATGAGCAGTTCTTC; CDR3: CASIPSSGYNEQFF
size: NA; J: TRBJ1-2; V: TRBV6-6; D: NA; DNA: TGTGCCAGCAGTTCCAAGGGGGATAACTATGGCTACACCTTC; CDR3: CASSSKGDNYGYTF